A single sample is the source of the 23 T cell receptor beta chains below, sequenced in a study of identical twins. TCRdb passed the 5' RACE reads through MiXCR, listing each CDR3 protein once. The sample consists of approximately 350,000 distinct CDR3 sequences, roughly 12% of them appearing once. The data were also submitted as part of a second study, on yellow fever vaccine responses in identical twins.

Material: CD8+ T cells sorted from blood. The receptors shown here come from a woman between 18 and 29 years old in good health.

This clonotype was detected ten times or more. As DNA, the CDR3 is TGCGCCAGCAGCTTGGAAACGGGGGCTGACGAGCAGTACTTC. It specifies CASSLETGADEQYF. The chain joins TRBV5-1 to TRBJ2-7; D could derive from TRBD1 or TRBD2 (6 bases each). The CDR3 covers 14 residues. V lost 0 bases to trimming and J lost 5 bases, with 12 bases between them. From germline, CDR1 is SGHRS and CDR2 YFSETQ.

This clonotype was picked up a small number of times. The chain couples TRBV15 to TRBJ2-3, with 9 bases identical to TRBD2. The CDR3 is 17 amino acids. In germline, CDR1 is LNHNV, CDR2 YYDKDF (reference sequence). J was trimmed by 1 base and V by 1 base; bases with no gene match: 6. The CDR3 reads CATSRVRAGGRTDTQYF. DNA for the CDR3: TGTGCCACCAGCAGAGTACGAGCGGGGGGACGCACAGATACGCAGTATTTT.

The V call is TRBV20-1, the J call TRBJ2-7, with D unclear. The CDR3 runs 12 residues. From germline, CDR1 is DFQATT and CDR2 SNEGSKA (reference sequence). V lost 3 bases to trimming and J lost 4 bases, with 10 bases between them. The DNA of the CDR3 is TGCAGTGCTAGTATCTCTAGATACGAGCAGTACTTC. It is translated as CSASISRYEQYF.

This clonotype has a handful of counts. V usage is TRBV5-5 and J usage is TRBJ2-7; D unclear. Germline V gene data show CDR1 as SGHKS and CDR2 as YYEKEE (reference sequence). V dropped 2 bases and J dropped 3 bases, with 15 bases sitting between them. The CDR3 has 15 residues. The CDR3: CASSFLSGSLYEQYV. Written as DNA, the CDR3 is TGTGCCAGCAGCTTTCTATCGGGTTCCCTCTACGAGCAGTACGTC.

The CDR3 loop is CSGGLAGAYNEQFF. CDR3 DNA: TGCAGCGGCGGACTAGCGGGGGCCTACAATGAGCAGTTCTTC. This chain uses TRBV29-1 with TRBJ2-1; the match to TRBD2 covers 13 bases. The CDR3 contains 14 residues. The J segment lost 2 bases and the V segment lost 7 bases, leaving 2 bases of the junction unmatched. Germline CDR1 SQVTM, CDR2 ANQGSEA.

The chain employs TRBV12-3 or TRBV12-4 and TRBJ2-1; 11 bases align to TRBD2. The CDR3 spans 16 residues. V lost 4 bases, J lost 5 bases, and 7 bases stayed unmatched. CDR3 DNA: TGTGCCAGCAGTTACCGTCCGGGACTAGCGGACAATGAGCAGTTCTTC. It translates to CASSYRPGLADNEQFF.

This clonotype was recorded a few times. The chain combines TRBV20-1 with TRBJ1-2; D ambiguous. The CDR3 contains 15 residues. Trimming took off 3 bases at V and 8 bases at J, with 22 bases between the two ends. The germline gives CDR1 DFQATT, CDR2 SNEGSKA (reference sequence). CDR3 sequence (DNA): TGCAGTGCTAGGGAGCATCTTAAGCTACTTTACGGCTACACCTTC. Translation gives CSAREHLKLLYGYTF.

The rearrangement uses TRBV24-1 and TRBJ2-2; TRBD2 matches at 9 bases. V trimming: 2 bases; J trimming: 0 bases; junction bases outside the gene matches: 3. The CDR3 runs 17 residues. The germline CDR1 and CDR2 sequences are KGHDR and SFDVKD. CDR3 nucleotide sequence: TGTGCCACCAGTGATTCCCGACTAGCGGCGAACACCGGGGAGCTGTTTTTT. Its translation is CATSDSRLAANTGELFF.

As DNA, the CDR3 is TGTGCCAGCAGCATCATCGATGAGCAGTTCTTC. Amino acids: CASSIIDEQFF. The chain combines TRBV25-1 with TRBJ2-1; D is unresolved. The CDR3 is 11 residues long. Per the germline V gene, CDR1 is MGHDK and CDR2 is SYGVNS. The V and J ends lost 6 bases and 8 bases respectively, with 8 bases between them. The full variable domain, rest sourced from reference TRBV25-1 and TRBJ2-1, is EADIYQTPRYLVIGTGKKITLECSQTMGHDKMYWYQQDPGMELHLIHYSYGVNSTEKGDLSSESTVSRIRTEHFPLTLESARPSHTSQYLCASSIIDEQFFGPGTRLTVL.

This clonotype was counted a few times. This chain connects TRBV7-6 to TRBJ2-3; 8 bases are a match to TRBD2. Germline values: CDR1 SGHVS, CDR2 FNYEAQ. The V and J ends lost 5 bases and 2 bases, in that order; junction bases with no gene match: 24. The CDR3 is 21 residues long. CDR3 loop: CASSALRGAGGPDDTTDTQYF. CDR3 nucleotides: TGTGCCAGCAGCGCCCTTAGGGGGGCGGGAGGCCCCGACGACACCACAGATACGCAGTATTTT. Together with reference TRBV7-6 and TRBJ2-3, the CDR3 gives the full variable domain: GAGVSQSPRYKVTKRGQDVALRCDPISGHVSLYWYRQALGQGPEFLTYFNYEAQQDKSGLPNDRFSAERPEGSISTLTIQRTEQRDSAMYRCASSALRGAGGPDDTTDTQYFGPGTRLTVL.

This clonotype was seen more than once but under ten times. This rearrangement joins TRBV2 to TRBJ2-7; TRBD1 is a possible D gene (5 bases). CDR1 is SNHLY, CDR2 FYNNEI, per germline. The V end was cut by 4 bases, the J end by 5 bases, with 6 bases between. The CDR3 runs 11 residues. The CDR3 bases are TGTGCCAGCAGTGGCAGGGACGAGCAGTACTTC. It encodes CASSGRDEQYF.

The chain has TRBV10-2 and TRBJ1-5, with a weak D call TRBD1 (5 bases). Germline V gene data show CDR1 as WSHSY and CDR2 as SAAADI. V lost 9 bases and J lost 0, with 9 bases in between. The CDR3 runs to 13 residues. Written as DNA, the CDR3 is TGCGCCAGTTGGGGCAATAGCAATCAGCCCCAGCATTTT. It codes for CASWGNSNQPQHF.

In this sample, this clonotype turned up a few times. V usage is TRBV14 and J usage is TRBJ1-1; D might be TRBD1 (5 bases). V was trimmed by 7 bases and J by 1 base, leaving 19 bases between them. The V gene's germline CDR1 is SGHDN and CDR2 FVKESK. The CDR3 contains 16 residues. In DNA form, the CDR3 reads TGTGCCAGCACCCCACCGCCGGGACTCAGGAACACTGAAGCTTTCTTT. It yields the protein CASTPPPGLRNTEAFF.

This clonotype appeared many times. The chain carries TRBV28 and TRBJ2-5; maybe TRBD1 (6 bases). The CDR3 extends over 13 amino acids. The germline V gene has CDR1 MDHEN and CDR2 SYDVKM. V lost 7 bases and J lost 5, with 14 bases in between. Written as DNA, the CDR3 is TGTGCCAGCACCGTTACAGGGCAGGAGACCCAGTACTTC. It yields the protein CASTVTGQETQYF.

This clonotype came up a few times. The J gene is TRBJ2-7, the V gene TRBV4-1; TRBD2 agrees at 7 bases. The CDR3 contains 15 residues. V was pared by 3 bases and J by 7 bases, with 12 bases of the junction left unmatched. Per germline, CDR1 MGHRA and CDR2 YSYEKL. Here the CDR3 DNA reads TGCGCCAGCAGCCAGTTTCGGGGGGAGGGCCGTGAGCAGTACTTC. It is translated as CASSQFRGEGREQYF.

This clonotype showed up many times. The chain has TRBV20-1 and TRBJ1-1, with 8 nucleotides matching TRBD1. Germline values: CDR1 DFQATT, CDR2 SNEGSKA (reference sequence). With 5 bases clipped from V and 3 bases from J, the junction kept 11 bases outside the gene matches. The CDR3 spans 15 residues. Written as DNA, the CDR3 is TGCAGTGCTGGGGGGACAGGCGGTTTGGACACTGAAGCTTTCTTT. Protein: CSAGGTGGLDTEAFF.

This clonotype was counted only a few times. The CDR3 loop is CSARTDFSYEQYV. CDR3 in DNA: TGCAGTGCTAGGACAGATTTCTCCTACGAGCAGTACGTC. The J gene is TRBJ2-7, the V gene TRBV20-1, with D possibly matching TRBD1 (5 bases). V lost 3 bases, J lost 0 bases, and 9 bases lay in between. This CDR3 region has 13 residues. Germline CDR1 is DFQATT and CDR2 is SNEGSKA (reference sequence).

The table lists this clonotype with many counts. The chain couples TRBV5-5 to TRBJ2-7; TRBD2 matches at 7 bases. Unmatched junction bases numbered 7, after V lost 0 bases and J lost 1 base. Germline values: CDR1 SGHKS, CDR2 YYEKEE (reference sequence). The CDR3 runs to 16 residues. In DNA form, the CDR3 reads TGTGCCAGCAGCTTGGCCCGGCGGGAGAAGTCCTACGAGCAGTACTTC. It translates to CASSLARREKSYEQYF.

V usage is TRBV7-9 and J usage is TRBJ2-7; 12 bases fit TRBD1. Germline V gene sequence: CDR1 SEHNR, CDR2 FQNEAQ (reference sequence). The CDR3 sequence is 16 residues long. The ends lost 4 bases at V and 5 bases at J; junction bases unmatched: 9. The CDR3 loop reads CASSSGTGGFGNEQYF. The CDR3 bases are TGTGCCAGCAGCTCAGGGACAGGGGGCTTTGGGAACGAGCAGTACTTC.

This clonotype came up a few times. V usage is TRBV7-8 and J usage is TRBJ1-2; 7 positions agree with TRBD1. The CDR3 totals 19 residues. Germline V gives CDR1 SGHVS, CDR2 FQNEAQ. Unmatched junction bases numbered 18, after V lost 5 bases and J lost 0 bases. CDR3 nucleotide sequence: TGTGCCAGCAGCCCGAAGTTCTTGGGACAGCCCAAATCTAACTATGGCTACACCTTC. Amino acid sequence: CASSPKFLGQPKSNYGYTF.

This clonotype was counted only a few times. This chain joins TRBV5-1 and TRBJ2-7; weak D call: TRBD2 (5 bases). Germline lookup yields CDR1 SGHRS and CDR2 YFSETQ. Deletions cut 4 bases from V and 2 bases from J, with 13 bases between. This CDR3 region has 14 residues. CDR3 in DNA: TGCGCCAGCAGCATGGACTCGCCAACCTACGAGCAGTACTTC. Translating it yields CASSMDSPTYEQYF.

CDR3 in amino acids: CASSLSYGELFF. DNA of the CDR3: TGTGCCAGCAGTTTGTCCTATGGGGAGCTGTTTTTT. The chain is built from TRBV7-9 and TRBJ2-2; D unclear. The germline CDR1 and CDR2 sequences are SEHNR and FQNEAQ (reference sequence). The V and J ends lost 6 bases and 8 bases respectively, with 10 bases between them. This CDR3 has 12 residues.

The chain links TRBV12-3 or TRBV12-4 to TRBJ1-2, with D perhaps matching TRBD1 (6 bases). The CDR3 extends over 14 amino acids. V was clipped by 6 bases and J by 4 bases, with 15 bases between them. CDR3 DNA sequence: TGTGCCAGCAGCCTAATACAGGGAATCTATGGCTACACCTTC. Encoded protein: CASSLIQGIYGYTF.